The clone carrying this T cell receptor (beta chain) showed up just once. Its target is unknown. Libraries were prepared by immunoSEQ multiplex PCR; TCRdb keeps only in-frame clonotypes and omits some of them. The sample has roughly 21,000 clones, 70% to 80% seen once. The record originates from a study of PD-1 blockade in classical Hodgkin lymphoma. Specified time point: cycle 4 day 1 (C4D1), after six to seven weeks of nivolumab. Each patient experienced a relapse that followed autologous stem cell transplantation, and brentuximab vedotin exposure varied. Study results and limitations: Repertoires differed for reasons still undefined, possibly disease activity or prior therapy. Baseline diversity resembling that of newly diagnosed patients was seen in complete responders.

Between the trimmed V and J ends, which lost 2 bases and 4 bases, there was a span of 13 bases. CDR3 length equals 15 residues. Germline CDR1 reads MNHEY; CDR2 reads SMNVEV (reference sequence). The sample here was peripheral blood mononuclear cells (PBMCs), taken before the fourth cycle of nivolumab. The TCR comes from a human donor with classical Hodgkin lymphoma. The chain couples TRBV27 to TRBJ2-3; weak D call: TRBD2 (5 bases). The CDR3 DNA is TGTGCCAGCAGTTTACCGGGGTGGAGCGCAGATACGCAGTATTTT. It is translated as CASSLPGWSADTQYF.